These T cell receptor beta chains were read from a single sample in a study of cytomegalovirus exposure and HLA in healthy donors. TCRdb keeps only in-frame clones here, not all; method: immunoSEQ multiplex PCR. The sample yields approximately 220,000 clones, roughly 84% seen once. Sequenced: PBMCs. The receptors originated from a girl between 5 and 17 years old in good health and CMV-seronegative. Each CDR3 is given with its conserved first and last residue. Fields, in order: V gene, clone size, J gene, D gene, CDR3 DNA, CDR3 protein. The D gene is left open where the match is weak. Clone size, where shown, is once, few, many, or a class for clones that have expanded.

TRBV7-7	NA	TRBJ2-4	TRBD2	TGTGCTAGCAGCTTTCGTAAACTAGCGGGAGTTGAGGCCAAAAACATTCAGTACTTC	CASSFRKLAGVEAKNIQYF
TRBV5-6	once	TRBJ2-3	NA	TGTGCCAGCAGCTTGTTAGGGACTAGCACAGATACGCAGTATTTT	CASSLLGTSTDTQYF
TRBV13	NA	TRBJ1-6	NA	TGTGCCAGCAGCTTATTGGCAGGGAAAGGGGCCAGCTCCTATAATTCACCCCTCCACTTT	CASSLLAGKGASSYNSPLHF
TRBV27	NA	TRBJ1-1	TRBD1	TGTGCCAGCAGCTCTATCTCCCTGGGGACAGCCAACTTTGAAGCTTTCTTT	CASSSISLGTANFEAFF
TRBV11-2	NA	TRBJ1-2	TRBD1	TGTGCCAGCAGCCCCAATATCCCCGGGACAGGGAACTATGGCTACACCTTC	CASSPNIPGTGNYGYTF
TRBV18	NA	TRBJ2-1	TRBD2	TGTGCCAGCTCACCACCGGGCGGGAGGCTCCACAATGAGCAGTTCTTC	CASSPPGGRLHNEQFF
TRBV7-2	NA	TRBJ1-1	TRBD1	TGTGCCAGCAGTTATACAGGGGGCGTCCCTGAAGCTTTCTTT	CASSYTGGVPEAFF
TRBV7-9	NA	TRBJ1-4	NA	TGTGCCAGCAGCTTATCGGGGAGGGGAACTAATGAAAAACTGTTTTTT	CASSLSGRGTNEKLFF
TRBV5-4	NA	TRBJ2-1	TRBD2	TGTGCCAGCAGCTTCGAACTAGCGGGGGCCGCAAGTGAGCAGTTCTTC	CASSFELAGAASEQFF
TRBV27	NA	TRBJ2-2	TRBD1	TGTGCCAGCAGGACCGGGACAGGAGGCACCGGGGAGCTGTTTTTT	CASRTGTGGTGELFF